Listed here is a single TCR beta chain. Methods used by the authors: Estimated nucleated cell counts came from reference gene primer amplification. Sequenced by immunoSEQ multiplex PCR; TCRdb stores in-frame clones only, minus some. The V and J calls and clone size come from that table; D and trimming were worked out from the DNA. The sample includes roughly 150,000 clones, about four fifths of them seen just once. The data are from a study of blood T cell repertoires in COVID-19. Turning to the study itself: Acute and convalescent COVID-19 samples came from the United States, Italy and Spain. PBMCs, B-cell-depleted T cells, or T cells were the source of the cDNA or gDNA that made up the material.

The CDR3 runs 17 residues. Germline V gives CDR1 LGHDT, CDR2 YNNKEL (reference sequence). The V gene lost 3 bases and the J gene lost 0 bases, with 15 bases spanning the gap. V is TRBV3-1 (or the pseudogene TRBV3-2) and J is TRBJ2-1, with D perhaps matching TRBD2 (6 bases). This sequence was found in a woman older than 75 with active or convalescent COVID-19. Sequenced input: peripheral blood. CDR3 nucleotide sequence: TGTGCCAGCAGCCAGATGAGAGGCGGGGTCTCCTACAATGAGCAGTTCTTC. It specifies CASSQMRGGVSYNEQFF.